This TCR beta chain was identified in a study of blood T cell repertoires in COVID-19. V lost 5 bases and J lost 3; bases outside the gene matches: 7. Germline V gene sequence: CDR1 MDHEN, CDR2 SYDVKM. This CDR3 region has 15 residues. Clones were read by immunoSEQ multiplex PCR, and TCRdb kept only the in-frame ones, dropping some. The table shows about 220,000 clones, with almost 90% occurring only once. V is TRBV28 and J is TRBJ1-2, with TRBD1 identical over 9 bases. The TCR comes from a woman between 50 and 59 years old with acute COVID-19. Sequencing was done on a sample of PBMCs or T cells enriched from blood (not recorded which). The CDR3 nucleotides are TGTGCCAGCAGTAGCACCGGGACAGGGTACTATGGCTACACCTTC. Translation gives CASSSTGTGYYGYTF.